The 18 T cell receptor beta chains reported below all come from one sample, sequenced in a study of graft-versus-host responses after intestinal transplantation (dated by TCRdb to the early 2020s). According to the study, the label for this sample's time point signals: cells obtained before transplantation from donor or recipient. The library was generated by the immunoSEQ multiplex PCR assay. TCRdb's version of the immuneACCESS table is confined to in-frame rearrangements and falls short of the full clone set. An unresolved V gene accounts for under half of the shortfall where checked; the remainder is of unknown origin. In all, the sample holds more than 100,000 clones, and approximately 95% of those were seen once. The ten largest clones add up to over 2.5% of the sample. These TCRs are of unknown antigen specificity. The sequencing here drew on unstimulated CD8+ T cells sorted from spleen or lymph node cells, taken before intestinal transplant. Receptors originate from a human donor who received an intestinal transplant.

The rearrangement links TRBV6-6 to TRBJ2-3; D not resolved. This CDR3 contains 13 residues. The germline CDR1 and CDR2 sequences are MNHNY and SVGAGI (reference sequence). V lost 10 bases and J 0 bases, leaving 11 bases between the germline ends. CDR3 sequence reads: CATFGFSTDTQYF. The CDR3 DNA follows: TGTGCCACTTTTGGGTTTAGCACAGATACGCAGTATTTT.

The chain uses TRBV11-2 and TRBJ2-7, with 8 nucleotides matching TRBD2. This CDR3 is built from 16 residues. CDR1 is SGHAT and CDR2 is FQNNGV in the germline V gene. V dropped 5 bases and J dropped 1; count of bases not matched to a gene: 10. This CDR3 is CASSQGSGGHSYEQYF. The CDR3 coding sequence is TGTGCCAGCAGCCAGGGGTCGGGAGGGCATTCCTACGAGCAGTACTTC.

This chain uses TRBV28 with TRBJ2-1; D might be TRBD2 (5 bases). CDR3 length: 15 residues. The germline gives CDR1 MDHEN, CDR2 SYDVKM. The V end lost 7 bases, the J end lost 6 bases, and 19 bases lay between the germline ends. CDR3 DNA sequence: TGTGCCAGCACCTACGGGAACAGTCCGTTCAATGAGCAGTTCTTC. This sequence encodes CASTYGNSPFNEQFF.

The chain has TRBV11-2 and TRBJ2-3; no clear D gene. This CDR3 region has 13 residues. Trimming left V 0 bases short and J 6 bases short, with 7 bases between. Germline assignment: CDR1 SGHAT and CDR2 FQNNGV. The chain's CDR3 is CASSLDVPDTQYF. Written as DNA, the CDR3 is TGTGCCAGCAGCTTAGACGTCCCGGATACGCAGTATTTT.

This rearrangement joins TRBV10-1 to TRBJ1-1, with 9 bases aligning to TRBD1. Per the germline V gene, CDR1 is WNHNN and CDR2 is SYGVQD (reference sequence). The CDR3 spans 13 residues. V lost 3 bases to trimming and J lost 8 bases; unmatched junction nucleotides: 4. The CDR3, as DNA: TGCGCCAGCAGTGACACAGGGGGCAGGGAAGCTTTCTTT. Translated: CASSDTGGREAFF.

This clone was observed a few times. The sample holds other DNA sequences that translate to the same CDR3. J is TRBJ2-7 and V is TRBV5-4; 7 nucleotides agree with TRBD2. Germline lookup yields CDR1 SGHNT and CDR2 YYREEE (reference sequence). This CDR3 has 13 amino acids. V dropped 2 bases and J dropped 3; count of bases not matched to a gene: 2. CDR3 DNA: TGTGCCAGCAGCTTCCGCGGGAGCTACGAGCAGTACTTC. It yields the protein CASSFRGSYEQYF.

Written as DNA, the CDR3 is TGTGCCAGCAGCCTAAGCGGGCTCAGAATACCCTACGAGCAGTACTTC. It translates to CASSLSGLRIPYEQYF. The chain joins TRBV14 to TRBJ2-7; D is perhaps TRBD2 (6 bases). The CDR3 extends over 16 amino acids. Trimming left V 4 bases short and J 2 bases short, with 18 bases between. The germline CDR1 and CDR2 sequences are SGHDN and FVKESK.

V is TRBV7-3 and J is TRBJ1-1, with 11 bases matching TRBD1. CDR1 SGHTA and CDR2 FQGTGA come from the germline V gene. The CDR3 is 19 amino acids. J was trimmed by 1 base and V by 2 bases; bases with no gene match: 12. CDR3 in DNA: TGTGCCAGCAGCTTAGTAGCACTCCGGGACAGGGGGAAGAACACTGAAGCTTTCTTT. The encoded protein is CASSLVALRDRGKNTEAFF. The complete variable domain, with remaining parts taken from reference TRBV7-3 and TRBJ1-1, reads GAGVSQTPSNKVTEKGKYVELRCDPISGHTALYWYRQSLGQGPEFLIYFQGTGAADDSGLPNDRFFAVRPEGSVSTLKIQRTERGDSAVYLCASSLVALRDRGKNTEAFFGQGTRLTVV.

The chain employs TRBV15 and TRBJ1-1; D not resolved. Germline loops: CDR1 LNHNV, CDR2 YYDKDF (reference sequence). Trimming took off 3 bases at V and 0 bases at J, with 2 bases between the two ends. The CDR3 extends over 12 amino acids. CDR3 DNA: TGTGCCACCAGCAGGGTGAACACTGAAGCTTTCTTT. Its protein product is CATSRVNTEAFF.

The J gene is TRBJ1-5, the V gene TRBV30, with D uncertain. CDR1 and CDR2 (germline): GTSNPN, SVGIG (reference sequence). This CDR3 is 17 amino acids long. The V gene lost 2 bases and the J gene lost 0 bases, with 17 bases spanning the gap. CDR3 nucleotides: TGTGCCTGGAGTTCTCCGACCCGGGGTTATAGCAATCAGCCCCAGCATTTT. Encoded protein: CAWSSPTRGYSNQPQHF.

The gene calls are TRBV9 and TRBJ2-7; no reliable D call. This CDR3 spans 14 amino acids. Trimming stripped 4 bases from V and 3 bases from J, with 14 bases between. The germline V gene has CDR1 SGDLS and CDR2 YYNGEE. The CDR3 reads CASSPEGWYYEQYF. CDR3 coding DNA: TGTGCCAGCAGCCCCGAAGGGTGGTACTACGAGCAGTACTTC.

The chain recombines TRBV19 with TRBJ1-2; D is undetermined. CDR1 and CDR2 (germline): LNHDA, SQIVND (reference sequence). The CDR3 extends over 13 amino acids. The germline V and J ends were trimmed by 7 bases and 2 bases, with 11 bases remaining between them. The CDR3 DNA reads as TGTGCCAGTAAAGTCCAGGCGAACTATGGCTACACCTTC. Protein sequence: CASKVQANYGYTF.

This chain joins TRBV5-1 and TRBJ2-3; 8 nucleotides align to TRBD2. There are 16 residues in the CDR3. Trimming cost V 4 bases and J 5 bases; bases outside gene matches: 12. The germline V gene has CDR1 SGHRS and CDR2 YFSETQ. The DNA for the CDR3 is TGCGCCAGCAGCCTTTCCGGGACTAGAAATCTAGATACGCAGTATTTT. As protein: CASSLSGTRNLDTQYF.

The chain links TRBV7-9 to TRBJ2-7; D is tentatively TRBD1 or TRBD2 (6 bases each). Trimming shortened V by 5 bases and J by 4 bases, and 18 bases separated the two germline ends. The CDR3 loop spans 15 amino acids. Germline V gene data show CDR1 as SEHNR and CDR2 as FQNEAQ (reference sequence). The DNA for the CDR3 is TGTGCCAGCAGCGCCGAACAGGGAGGCGGTTACGAGCAGTACTTC. Translation gives CASSAEQGGGYEQYF. The full variable domain, completed using reference TRBV7-9 and TRBJ2-7, is DTGVSQNPRHKITKRGQNVTFRCDPISEHNRLYWYRQTLGQGPEFLTYFQNEAQLEKSRLLSDRFSAERPKGSFSTLEIQRTEQGDSAMYLCASSAEQGGGYEQYFGPGTRLTVT.

This clone was found once. The chain employs TRBV6-6 and TRBJ1-2, with D unclear. This CDR3 contains 14 residues. V was clipped by 2 bases and J by 4 bases, with 11 bases between them. Germline V gene data show CDR1 as MNHNY and CDR2 as SVGAGI (reference sequence). The CDR3 protein is CASSYDAGFYGYTF. CDR3 in DNA: TGTGCCAGCAGTTACGACGCGGGGTTCTATGGCTACACCTTC.

V and J are TRBV27 and TRBJ1-2; 9 nucleotides align to TRBD1. The CDR3 is 14 residues long. The germline gives CDR1 MNHEY, CDR2 SMNVEV (reference sequence). Losses at the gene ends were 6 bases for V and 5 bases for J; bases not matched to a gene: 7. DNA for the CDR3: TGTGCCAGCAGCTATACAGGGGGCGCATATGGCTACACCTTC. Amino acid sequence: CASSYTGGAYGYTF.

The rearrangement joins TRBV27 to TRBJ1-1, with 7 bases matching TRBD1. Unmatched junction bases numbered 5, after V lost 5 bases and J lost 2 bases. The CDR3 has 14 amino acids. CDR1 and CDR2 from the germline V gene are MNHEY and SMNVEV (reference sequence). The DNA for the CDR3 is TGTGCCAGCAGTCCCAGGGGGGGCAACACTGAAGCTTTCTTT. It is translated as CASSPRGGNTEAFF.

The chain joins TRBV27 to TRBJ2-5, with D perhaps assigned TRBD1 or TRBD2 (6 bases each). The CDR3 extends over 16 amino acids. V lost 2 bases, J lost 2 bases, and 15 bases lay in between. Per the germline V gene, CDR1 is MNHEY and CDR2 is SMNVEV (reference sequence). CDR3 in amino acids: CASSLEAGQRQETQYF. The CDR3, as DNA: TGTGCCAGCAGTTTAGAGGCGGGACAAAGGCAAGAGACCCAGTACTTC.